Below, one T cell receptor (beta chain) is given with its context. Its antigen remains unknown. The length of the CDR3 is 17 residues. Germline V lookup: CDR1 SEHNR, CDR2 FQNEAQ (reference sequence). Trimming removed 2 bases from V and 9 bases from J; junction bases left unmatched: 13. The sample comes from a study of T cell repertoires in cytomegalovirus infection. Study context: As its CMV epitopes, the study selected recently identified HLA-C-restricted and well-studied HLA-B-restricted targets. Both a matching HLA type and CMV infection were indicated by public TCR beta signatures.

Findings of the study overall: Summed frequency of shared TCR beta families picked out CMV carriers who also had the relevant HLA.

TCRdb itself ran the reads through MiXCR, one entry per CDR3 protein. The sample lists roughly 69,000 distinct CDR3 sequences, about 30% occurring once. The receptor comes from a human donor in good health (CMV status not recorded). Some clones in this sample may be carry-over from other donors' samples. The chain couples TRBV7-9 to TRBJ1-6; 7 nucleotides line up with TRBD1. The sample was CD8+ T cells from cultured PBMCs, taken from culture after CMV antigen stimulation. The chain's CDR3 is CASSLSAGGTDTSPLHF. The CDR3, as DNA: TGTGCCAGCAGCTTATCGGCCGGGGGGACAGATACTTCACCCCTCCACTTT.